This TCR beta chain was retrieved from a study of OX40 agonist ivuxolimab in advanced cancers. Study as a whole: Partial responses were achieved by three patients, one with hepatocellular carcinoma and two with cutaneous melanoma.

Study-level findings and limits: Clonal expansion was seen in CD4+ and CD8+ blood T cells by week 6 at 0.1 to 3.0 mg/kg.

The V and J ends lost 4 bases and 7 bases respectively, with 4 bases between them. The germline gives CDR1 LNHDA, CDR2 SQIVND (reference sequence). CDR3 size: 11 residues. About this clone: Its antigen remains unknown.

Method: immunoSEQ multiplex PCR; TCRdb's copy keeps in-frame clones and lacks some. This sample has around 80,000 clones, with more than 85% found just once. The chain links TRBV19 to TRBJ1-4; D remains unclear. The clonotype comes from an adult with an advanced solid tumor such as melanoma, head and neck, liver or kidney cancer. The sample was CD4+ or CD8+ T cells sorted from blood, taken in a trial of the OX40 agonist ivuxolimab. The CDR3 nucleotides read TGTGCCAGTAGTAACGGTGAAAAACTGTTTTTT. Amino acid sequence: CASSNGEKLFF.